In this sample, the clone carrying this T cell receptor (beta chain) turned up a few times. As processed by the authors: Reference gene primer amplification yielded estimated nucleated cell counts. Profiling relied on immunoSEQ multiplex PCR, and the TCRdb table lists in-frame clones only, not all of them. V, J and clone size reflect that table, while D and trimming were determined from the DNA. In the table there are approximately 63,000 clones, 86% of which are singletons. V was shortened by 1 base and J by 0 bases, with 9 bases between the two germline ends. The CDR3 runs 15 residues. Looked up from germline, CDR1 is SEHNR and CDR2 is FQNEAQ (reference sequence). This sample is drawn from a study of blood T cell repertoires in COVID-19. Study in general: Whether acute or convalescent, the COVID-19 samples came from the United States, Italy and Spain. PBMCs, B-cell-depleted T cells, or T cells provided the cDNA or gDNA that made up the material.

The sequence was collected from a woman older than 75 with acute or convalescent COVID-19. Source material: peripheral blood. J is TRBJ2-5 and V is TRBV7-9; the D is unclear. CDR3 bases: TGTGCCAGCAGCTTAGACTCAGGCTACCAAGAGACCCAGTACTTC. Protein sequence: CASSLDSGYQETQYF.